These 16 T cell receptor beta chains share one sample of origin, sequenced in a study of cytomegalovirus exposure and HLA in healthy donors. Sequenced by immunoSEQ multiplex PCR; TCRdb stores in-frame clones only, minus some. The sample has about 110,000 clones; about nine tenths are singletons. The sequenced sample consisted of PBMCs. The origin of the receptors is a woman aged 18 to 35 in good health and CMV-seronegative.

The chain employs TRBV6-1 and TRBJ1-2; 7 nucleotides match TRBD1. Germline V lookup: CDR1 MNHNS, CDR2 SASEGT. The CDR3 is made up of 14 amino acids. The ends lost 2 bases at V and 2 bases at J; junction bases unmatched: 2. DNA of the CDR3: TGTGCCAGCAGTGAAAGAGGGGGCAACTATGGCTACACCTTC. Its translation is CASSERGGNYGYTF.

The table lists this clone with a few counts. The chain has TRBV10-2 and TRBJ1-2, with 7 bases identical to TRBD1. Germline V gene sequence: CDR1 WSHSY, CDR2 SAAADI. The J segment lost 4 bases and the V segment lost 3 bases, leaving 5 bases of the junction unmatched. CDR3 length equals 14 residues. The CDR3 sequence: CASSETGAFYGYTF. The CDR3 nucleotides read TGCGCCAGCAGTGAAACAGGGGCCTTCTATGGCTACACCTTC.

The rearrangement uses TRBV7-8 and TRBJ1-4; D gene uncertain. CDR3 length: 14 amino acids. V was shortened by 2 bases and J by 5 bases, with 9 bases between the two germline ends. Germline V gives CDR1 SGHVS, CDR2 FQNEAQ. CDR3 amino acids: CASSLNSLNEKLFF. The CDR3 DNA is TGTGCCAGCAGCTTAAACTCCTTAAATGAAAAACTGTTTTTT.

This chain links TRBV10-3 with TRBJ2-5; D may be TRBD2 (6 bases). The V and J ends lost 4 bases and 1 base respectively, with 10 bases between them. This CDR3 is built from 14 residues. The germline V gene encodes CDR1 ENHRY and CDR2 SYGVKD. CDR3 in DNA: TGTGCCATCAGTGCGACGGGACTCCAAGAGACCCAGTACTTC. As protein: CAISATGLQETQYF.

This rearrangement joins TRBV6-5 to TRBJ2-7; D unresolved. In germline, CDR1 is MNHEY, CDR2 SVGAGI. V was trimmed by 4 bases and J by 3 bases, leaving 7 bases between them. The CDR3 totals 12 residues. CDR3 nucleotide sequence: TGTGCCAGCAGTTCTCAGAACTACGAGCAGTACTTC. It translates to CASSSQNYEQYF.

This chain joins TRBV27 and TRBJ2-5; TRBD2 matches at 7 bases. V shed 2 bases and J 1 base; nucleotides not matched to a gene: 4. Germline V gives CDR1 MNHEY, CDR2 SMNVEV (reference sequence). The CDR3 has 15 amino acids. The CDR3, as DNA: TGTGCCAGCAGTTTAGGGACTACTGTCCAAGAGACCCAGTACTTC. Its translation: CASSLGTTVQETQYF.

J is TRBJ1-2 and V is TRBV11-2, with D unclear. The length of the CDR3 is 15 residues. V was pared by 3 bases and J by 4 bases, with 15 bases between. The V gene's germline CDR1 is SGHAT and CDR2 FQNNGV. CDR3 sequence (DNA): TGTGCCAGCAGCTTCTCTAGGAAGGAGATCTATGGCTACACCTTC. Translation gives CASSFSRKEIYGYTF. Variable domain in full (rest from reference TRBV11-2 and TRBJ1-2): EAGVAQSPRYKIIEKRQSVAFWCNPISGHATLYWYQQILGQGPKLLIQFQNNGVVDDSQLPKDRFSAERLKGVDSTLKIQPAKLEDSAVYLCASSFSRKEIYGYTFGSGTRLTVV.

The rearrangement links TRBV25-1 to TRBJ1-1; the D gene is possibly TRBD1 (5 bases). CDR1 and CDR2 (germline): MGHDK, SYGVNS. Trimming took 7 bases from V and 10 from J, leaving 13 bases between them. The CDR3 loop spans 11 amino acids. CDR3 DNA sequence: TGTGCCAGCACCTTGGGTAGGGGAGCTTTCTTT. This gives the protein CASTLGRGAFF.

This chain joins TRBV5-1 and TRBJ2-3; no clear D. Trimming removed 6 bases at V and 2 bases at J, with 10 bases between. The CDR3 extends over 13 amino acids. Germline lookup yields CDR1 SGHRS and CDR2 YFSETQ. CDR3 amino acids: CASKESYTDTQYF. The CDR3 DNA is TGCGCCAGCAAAGAGAGCTACACAGATACGCAGTATTTT.

Only one count was recorded for this clone. The CDR3 bases are TGTGCCAGCAGATACGGACTAGCGGGAGGCTACAATGAGCAGTTCTTC. Encoded protein: CASRYGLAGGYNEQFF. The rearrangement joins TRBV6-6 to TRBJ2-1; 14 nucleotides line up with TRBD2. CDR1 is MNHNY and CDR2 is SVGAGI in the germline V gene (reference sequence). This CDR3 region has 16 residues. Trimming removed 6 bases from V and 3 bases from J; junction bases left unmatched: 4.

The rearrangement links TRBV2 to TRBJ2-3; D is undetermined. V lost 6 bases to trimming and J lost 0 bases, with 7 bases between them. This CDR3 has 13 amino acids. Germline CDR1 is SNHLY and CDR2 is FYNNEI. This CDR3 reads CASSPISTDTQYF. The DNA of the CDR3 is TGTGCCAGCAGCCCTATCAGCACAGATACGCAGTATTTT.

In its sample, this clone was seen once. This chain uses TRBV19 with TRBJ2-3; 10 nucleotides agree with TRBD2. The V gene end was trimmed by 6 bases and the J gene end by 3 bases; junction bases not matched to a gene: 9. This CDR3 comprises 16 residues. Germline CDR1 reads LNHDA; CDR2 reads SQIVND (reference sequence). CDR3 loop: CASSPPLAGDTDTQYF. Written as DNA, the CDR3 is TGTGCCAGTAGCCCTCCTCTAGCGGGAGATACAGATACGCAGTATTTT.

The chain is built from TRBV6-5 and TRBJ2-7; no definite D call. Germline loops: CDR1 MNHEY, CDR2 SVGAGI. The germline V and J ends were trimmed by 6 bases and 2 bases, with 17 bases remaining between them. This CDR3 region has 15 residues. This CDR3 reads CASSYKTPTPYEQYF. For the CDR3, the DNA is TGTGCCAGCAGCTATAAGACTCCTACGCCCTACGAGCAGTACTTC.

This chain joins TRBV27 and TRBJ2-7, with D perhaps TRBD2 (7 bases). Trimming shortened V by 6 bases and J by 7 bases, and 37 bases separated the two germline ends. The V gene's germline CDR1 is MNHEY and CDR2 SMNVEV (reference sequence). The CDR3 contains 20 residues. DNA of the CDR3: TGTGCCAGCAGGTTAGTTTTCCGCGATCCGCGGGGGCCATTTGTGAGGGAGCAGTACTTC. Amino acid sequence: CASRLVFRDPRGPFVREQYF.

The chain combines TRBV6-6 with TRBJ1-5; no reliable D call. Germline-derived CDR1 and CDR2 are MNHNY and SVGAGI (reference sequence). V lost 5 bases and J 0 bases, leaving 8 bases between the germline ends. The CDR3 runs to 14 residues. The CDR3 region is CASSGGISNQPQHF. For the CDR3, the DNA is TGTGCCAGCAGTGGAGGGATTAGCAATCAGCCCCAGCATTTT.

The chain recombines TRBV5-6 with TRBJ2-2; 8 bases fit TRBD2. From germline, CDR1 is SGHDT and CDR2 YYEEEE. The CDR3 length is 17 residues. V shed 3 bases, J shed 8 bases, and the junction held 15 bases outside the gene matches. CDR3 in amino acids: CASSSRPGTSVYGELFF. Here the CDR3 DNA reads TGTGCCAGCAGCTCCCGTCCCGGGACTAGTGTTTATGGGGAGCTGTTTTTT.